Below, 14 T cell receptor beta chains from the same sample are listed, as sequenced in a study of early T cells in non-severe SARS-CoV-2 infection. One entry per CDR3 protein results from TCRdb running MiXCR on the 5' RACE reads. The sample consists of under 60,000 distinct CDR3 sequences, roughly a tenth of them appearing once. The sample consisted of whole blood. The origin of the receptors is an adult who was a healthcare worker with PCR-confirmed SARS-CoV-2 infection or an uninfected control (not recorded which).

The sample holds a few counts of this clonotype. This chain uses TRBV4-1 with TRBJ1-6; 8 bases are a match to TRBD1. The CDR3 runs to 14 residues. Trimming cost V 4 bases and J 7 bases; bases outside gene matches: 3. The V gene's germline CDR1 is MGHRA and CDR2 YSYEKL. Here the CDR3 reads CASSPWTGNSPLHF. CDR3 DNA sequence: TGCGCCAGCAGCCCATGGACAGGGAATTCACCCCTCCACTTT.

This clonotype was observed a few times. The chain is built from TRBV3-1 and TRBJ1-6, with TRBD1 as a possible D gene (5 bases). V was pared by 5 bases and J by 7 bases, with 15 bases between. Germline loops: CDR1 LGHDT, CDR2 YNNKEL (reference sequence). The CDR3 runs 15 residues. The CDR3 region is CASSFSGRTNSPLHF. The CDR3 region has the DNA TGTGCCAGCAGCTTCTCGGGACGGACCAATTCACCCCTCCACTTT.

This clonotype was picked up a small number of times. CDR3 DNA sequence: TGCAGTGCTAGAGATACTGGGGGCACAGATACGCAGTATTTT. Encoded protein: CSARDTGGTDTQYF. The chain carries TRBV20-1 and TRBJ2-3, with D unclear. The CDR3 sequence is 14 residues long. V was clipped by 0 bases and J by 1 base, with 8 bases between them. From germline, CDR1 is DFQATT and CDR2 SNEGSKA (reference sequence).

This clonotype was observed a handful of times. CDR3 amino acids: CASSIGDRGLSYNEQFF. In DNA, the CDR3 is TGTGCCAGTAGTATAGGGGACAGGGGGCTTTCCTACAATGAGCAGTTCTTC. V and J are TRBV19 and TRBJ2-1, with 12 positions matching TRBD1. Unmatched junction bases numbered 2, after V lost 1 base and J lost 1 base. Germline CDR1 reads LNHDA; CDR2 reads SQIVND (reference sequence). This CDR3 is 17 amino acids long.

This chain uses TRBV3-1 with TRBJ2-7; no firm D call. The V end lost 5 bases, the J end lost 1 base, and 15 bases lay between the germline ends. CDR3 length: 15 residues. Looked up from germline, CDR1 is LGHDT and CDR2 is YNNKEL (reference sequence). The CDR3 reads CASSAHTQLSYEQYF. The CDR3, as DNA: TGTGCCAGCAGCGCCCACACCCAATTATCCTACGAGCAGTACTTC.

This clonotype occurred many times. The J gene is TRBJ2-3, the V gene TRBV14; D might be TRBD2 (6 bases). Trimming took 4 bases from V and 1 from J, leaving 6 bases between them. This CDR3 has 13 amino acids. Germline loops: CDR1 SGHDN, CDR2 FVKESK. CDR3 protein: CASSRGGTDTQYF. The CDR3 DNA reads TGTGCCAGCAGCCGGGGGGGCACAGATACGCAGTATTTT.

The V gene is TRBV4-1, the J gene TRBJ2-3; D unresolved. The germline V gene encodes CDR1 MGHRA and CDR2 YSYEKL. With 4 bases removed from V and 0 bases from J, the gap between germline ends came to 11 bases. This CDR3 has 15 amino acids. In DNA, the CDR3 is TGCGCCAGCAGCCTCCTTGGCTCTAGCACAGATACGCAGTATTTT. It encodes CASSLLGSSTDTQYF.

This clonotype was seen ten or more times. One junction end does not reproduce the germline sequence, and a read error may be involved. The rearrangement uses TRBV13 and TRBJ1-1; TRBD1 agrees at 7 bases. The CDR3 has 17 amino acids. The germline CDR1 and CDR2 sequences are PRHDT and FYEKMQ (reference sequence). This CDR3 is CASSLGYRGGMKTEAFF. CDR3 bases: TGTGCCAGCAGCTTAGGGTACAGGGGAGGCATGAAAACTGAAGCTTTCTTT.

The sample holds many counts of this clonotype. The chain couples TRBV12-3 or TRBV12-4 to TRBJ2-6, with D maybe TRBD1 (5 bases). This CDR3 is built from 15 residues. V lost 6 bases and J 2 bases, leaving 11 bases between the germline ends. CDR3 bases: TGTGCCAGCAGGCCACAGGAAACTGGGGCCAACGTCCTGACTTTC. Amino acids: CASRPQETGANVLTF.

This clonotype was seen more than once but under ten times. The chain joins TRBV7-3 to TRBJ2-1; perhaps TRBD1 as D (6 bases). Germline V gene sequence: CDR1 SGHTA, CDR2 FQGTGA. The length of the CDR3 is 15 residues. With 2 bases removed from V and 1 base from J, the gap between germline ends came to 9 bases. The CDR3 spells CASSLERGSYNEQFF. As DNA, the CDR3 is TGTGCCAGCAGCTTAGAGAGGGGGTCCTACAATGAGCAGTTCTTC.

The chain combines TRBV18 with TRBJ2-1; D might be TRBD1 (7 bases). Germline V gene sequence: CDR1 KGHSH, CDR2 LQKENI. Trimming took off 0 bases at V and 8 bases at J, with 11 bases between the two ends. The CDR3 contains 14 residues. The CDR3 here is CASSPPVRGDEQFF. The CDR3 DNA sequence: TGTGCCAGCTCACCACCGGTCAGGGGGGATGAGCAGTTCTTC.

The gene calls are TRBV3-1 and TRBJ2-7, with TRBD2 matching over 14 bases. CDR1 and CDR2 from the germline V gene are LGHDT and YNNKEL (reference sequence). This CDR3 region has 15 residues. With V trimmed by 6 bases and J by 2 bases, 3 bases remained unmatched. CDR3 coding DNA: TGTGCCAGCAGACAGGGACTAGCGGGGGCCTACGAGCAGTACTTC. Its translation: CASRQGLAGAYEQYF.

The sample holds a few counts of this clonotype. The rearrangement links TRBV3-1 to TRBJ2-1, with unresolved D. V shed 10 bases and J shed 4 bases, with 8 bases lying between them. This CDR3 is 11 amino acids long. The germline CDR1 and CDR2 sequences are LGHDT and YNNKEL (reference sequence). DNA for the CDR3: TGTGCCACCAGTCAATACAATGAGCAGTTCTTC. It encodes CATSQYNEQFF.

In DNA form, the CDR3 reads TGTGCCAGCAGTGAGCCCGCCTCTTATGAAAAACTGTTTTTT. Its translation: CASSEPASYEKLFF. The rearrangement uses TRBV25-1 and TRBJ1-4, with unresolved D. The CDR3 consists of 14 residues. With 3 bases removed from V and 6 bases from J, the gap between germline ends came to 11 bases. Germline V gene lookup returns CDR1 MGHDK and CDR2 SYGVNS.